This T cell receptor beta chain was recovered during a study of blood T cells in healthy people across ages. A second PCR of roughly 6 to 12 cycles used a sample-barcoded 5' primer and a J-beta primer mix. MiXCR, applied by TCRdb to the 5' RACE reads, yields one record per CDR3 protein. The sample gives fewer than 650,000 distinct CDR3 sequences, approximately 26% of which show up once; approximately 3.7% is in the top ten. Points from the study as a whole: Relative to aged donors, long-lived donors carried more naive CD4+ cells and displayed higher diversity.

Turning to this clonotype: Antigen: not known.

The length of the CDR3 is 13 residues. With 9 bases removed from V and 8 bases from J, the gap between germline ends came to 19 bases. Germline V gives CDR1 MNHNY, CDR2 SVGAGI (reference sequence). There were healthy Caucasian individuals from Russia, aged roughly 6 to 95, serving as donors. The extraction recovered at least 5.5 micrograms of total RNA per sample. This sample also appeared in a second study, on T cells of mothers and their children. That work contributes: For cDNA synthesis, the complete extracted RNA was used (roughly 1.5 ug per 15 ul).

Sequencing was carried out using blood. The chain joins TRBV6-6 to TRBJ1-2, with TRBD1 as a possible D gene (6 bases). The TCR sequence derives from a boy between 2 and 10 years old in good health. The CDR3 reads CASSGGAGKGYTF. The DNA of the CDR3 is TGTGCCAGTTCGGGGGGGGCAGGGAAGGGCTACACCTTC.